The 2 T cell receptor beta chains reported below all come from one sample, sequenced in a study of blood T cell repertoires in COVID-19. TCRdb keeps only in-frame clones here, not all; method: immunoSEQ multiplex PCR. The sample records roughly 320,000 clones, more than 75% being singletons. Source material: PBMCs or T cells enriched from blood (not recorded which). The receptors originated from a man in his thirties or forties who had recovered from COVID-19.

The chain carries TRBV19 and TRBJ1-3; 8 bases match TRBD1. Germline V gene data show CDR1 as LNHDA and CDR2 as SQIVND (reference sequence). Losses at the gene ends were 5 bases for V and 0 bases for J; bases not matched to a gene: 3. The CDR3 loop spans 15 amino acids. CDR3 DNA: TGTGCCAGTAGTCGGACAGGGAACTCTGGAAACACCATATATTTT. This gives the protein CASSRTGNSGNTIYF.

Only a few counts were recorded for this clone. The rearrangement uses TRBV6-6 and TRBJ1-6; possibly TRBD1 for D (5 bases). The CDR3 has 13 residues. CDR1 and CDR2 (germline): MNHNY, SVGAGI (reference sequence). Trimming left V 10 bases short and J 8 bases short, with 15 bases between. The CDR3 DNA reads TGTGCCACTGGGCAGGGTGTGGATTCACCCCTCCACTTT. It translates to CATGQGVDSPLHF.